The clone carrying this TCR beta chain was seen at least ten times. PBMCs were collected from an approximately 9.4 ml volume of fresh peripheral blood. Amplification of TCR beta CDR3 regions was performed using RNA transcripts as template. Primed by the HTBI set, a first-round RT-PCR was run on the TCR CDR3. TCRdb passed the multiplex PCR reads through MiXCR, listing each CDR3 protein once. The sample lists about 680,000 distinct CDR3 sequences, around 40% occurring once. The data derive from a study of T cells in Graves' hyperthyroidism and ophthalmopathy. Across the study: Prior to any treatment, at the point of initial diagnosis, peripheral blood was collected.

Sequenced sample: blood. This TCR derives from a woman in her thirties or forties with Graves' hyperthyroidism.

CDR3: CAISESRENTIYF. The CDR3 coding sequence is TGTGCCATCAGTGAGTCACGGGAAAACACCATATATTTT. The gene calls are TRBV10-3 and TRBJ1-3; D is unresolved. Germline CDR1 reads ENHRY; CDR2 reads SYGVKD. V was shortened by 0 bases and J by 6 bases, with 6 bases between the two germline ends. The CDR3 consists of 13 residues.